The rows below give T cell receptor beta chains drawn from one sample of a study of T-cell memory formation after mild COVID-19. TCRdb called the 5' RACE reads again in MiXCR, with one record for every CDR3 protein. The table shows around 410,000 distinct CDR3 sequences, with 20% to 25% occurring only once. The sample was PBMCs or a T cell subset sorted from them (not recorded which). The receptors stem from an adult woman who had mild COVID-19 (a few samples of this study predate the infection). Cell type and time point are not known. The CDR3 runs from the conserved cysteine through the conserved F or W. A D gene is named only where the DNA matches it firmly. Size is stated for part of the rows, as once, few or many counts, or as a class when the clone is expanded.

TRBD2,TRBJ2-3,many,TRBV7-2,TGTGCCAGCAGCTTTCCGACTAGCGGGAGAGGATGGGCGCAGTATTTT,CASSFPTSGRGWAQYF
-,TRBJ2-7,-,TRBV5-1,TGCGCCAGCATGCAGGGAAATGGAGGCTTCGAGCAGTACTTC,CASMQGNGGFEQYF
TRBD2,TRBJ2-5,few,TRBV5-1,TGCGCCAGCAGCTTGGCGCCTAGCGGGGGCGCTGGGACCCAGTACTTC,CASSLAPSGGAGTQYF
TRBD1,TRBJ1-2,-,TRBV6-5,TGTGCCAGCAGTTACGGGACAGGGGGTGGTGGCTACACCTTC,CASSYGTGGGGYTF
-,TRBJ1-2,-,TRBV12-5,TGTGCTAGTGGTTTGGGCGCGTATCCGGAGGACTATGGCTACACCTTC,CASGLGAYPEDYGYTF
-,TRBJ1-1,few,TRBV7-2,TGTGCCAGCAGCCCACCATCGGCCTCCGGGAACACTGAAGCTTTCTTT,CASSPPSASGNTEAFF
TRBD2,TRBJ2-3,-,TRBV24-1,TGTGCCACCAGTGAAGGACTAGTCCCCTTTAAGCAGTATTTT,CATSEGLVPFKQYF
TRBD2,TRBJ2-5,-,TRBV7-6,TGTGCCAGCAGCTTATTACTAGCGGGCCCCTTAATTCAAGAGACCCAGTACTTC,CASSLLLAGPLIQETQYF
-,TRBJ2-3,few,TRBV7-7,TGTGCCAGCAGCATATCAACGACAGATACGCAGTATTTT,CASSISTTDTQYF
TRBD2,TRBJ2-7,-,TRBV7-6,TGTGCCAGCAGCTTAGGGACTAGCGGGGGGGGCTACTCCGAGCAGTACTTC,CASSLGTSGGGYSEQYF
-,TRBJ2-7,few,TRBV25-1,TGTGCCAGCAGCGAGTCTGGAAGTTACGAGCAGTACTTC,CASSESGSYEQYF
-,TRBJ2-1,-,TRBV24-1,TGTGCCACCGTAGGGGGGGGCAATGAGCAGTTCTTC,CATVGGGNEQFF
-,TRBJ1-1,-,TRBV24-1,TGTGCCACCAGTGTCTCAGGGGAAAATAGGAACACTGAAGCTTTCTTT,CATSVSGENRNTEAFF
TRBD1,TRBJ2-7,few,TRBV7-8,TGTGCCAGCAGCTTGGCGTCATGGACAGGGGTTTTCTACGAGCAGTACTTC,CASSLASWTGVFYEQYF
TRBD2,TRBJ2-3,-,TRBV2,TGTGCCAGCAGTGTTGGACTAGCGGTGGATACGCAGTATTTT,CASSVGLAVDTQYF
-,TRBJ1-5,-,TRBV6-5,TGTGCCAGCAGTTACTCAACATATCAGCCCCAGCATTTT,CASSYSTYQPQHF
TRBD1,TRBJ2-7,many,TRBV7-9,TGTGCCAGCAGCTTAGCGCTGAGGGGGACAGGGAGACACGAGCAGTACTTC,CASSLALRGTGRHEQYF
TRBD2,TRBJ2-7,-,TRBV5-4,TGTGCCAGCAGCTTTCGGACTAGCGGGAATTCCTACGAGCAGTACTTC,CASSFRTSGNSYEQYF
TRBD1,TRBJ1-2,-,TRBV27,TGTGCCAGCAGTTTAAGGGACAGCTATGGCTACACCTTC,CASSLRDSYGYTF
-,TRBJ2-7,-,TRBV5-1,TGCGCCAGCAGCTGGGTAGGTGGCTCCTACGAGCAGTACTTC,CASSWVGGSYEQYF
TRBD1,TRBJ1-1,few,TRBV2,TGTGCCAGCAGAGCGACAGGGGTTTTCTTT,CASRATGVFF
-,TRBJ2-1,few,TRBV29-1,TGCAGCGTTGAAGGACTAGGCAATGAGCAGTTCTTC,CSVEGLGNEQFF
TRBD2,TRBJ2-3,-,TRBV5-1,TGCGCCAGCAGCCCGCCCTCTGGACTAGCGGGGGCGGCAGATACGCAGTATTTT,CASSPPSGLAGAADTQYF
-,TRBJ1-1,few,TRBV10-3,TGTGCCATCACCCCGACAGACCTGAACACTGAAGCTTTCTTT,CAITPTDLNTEAFF
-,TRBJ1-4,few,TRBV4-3,TGCGCCAGCAGCCAACTTACGGGGTATCTAGAGAATGAAAAACTGTTTTTT,CASSQLTGYLENEKLFF
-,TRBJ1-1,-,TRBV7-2,TGTGCCAGCAGCCAGTCAAGGGTGAGGACTGAAGCTTTCTTT,CASSQSRVRTEAFF